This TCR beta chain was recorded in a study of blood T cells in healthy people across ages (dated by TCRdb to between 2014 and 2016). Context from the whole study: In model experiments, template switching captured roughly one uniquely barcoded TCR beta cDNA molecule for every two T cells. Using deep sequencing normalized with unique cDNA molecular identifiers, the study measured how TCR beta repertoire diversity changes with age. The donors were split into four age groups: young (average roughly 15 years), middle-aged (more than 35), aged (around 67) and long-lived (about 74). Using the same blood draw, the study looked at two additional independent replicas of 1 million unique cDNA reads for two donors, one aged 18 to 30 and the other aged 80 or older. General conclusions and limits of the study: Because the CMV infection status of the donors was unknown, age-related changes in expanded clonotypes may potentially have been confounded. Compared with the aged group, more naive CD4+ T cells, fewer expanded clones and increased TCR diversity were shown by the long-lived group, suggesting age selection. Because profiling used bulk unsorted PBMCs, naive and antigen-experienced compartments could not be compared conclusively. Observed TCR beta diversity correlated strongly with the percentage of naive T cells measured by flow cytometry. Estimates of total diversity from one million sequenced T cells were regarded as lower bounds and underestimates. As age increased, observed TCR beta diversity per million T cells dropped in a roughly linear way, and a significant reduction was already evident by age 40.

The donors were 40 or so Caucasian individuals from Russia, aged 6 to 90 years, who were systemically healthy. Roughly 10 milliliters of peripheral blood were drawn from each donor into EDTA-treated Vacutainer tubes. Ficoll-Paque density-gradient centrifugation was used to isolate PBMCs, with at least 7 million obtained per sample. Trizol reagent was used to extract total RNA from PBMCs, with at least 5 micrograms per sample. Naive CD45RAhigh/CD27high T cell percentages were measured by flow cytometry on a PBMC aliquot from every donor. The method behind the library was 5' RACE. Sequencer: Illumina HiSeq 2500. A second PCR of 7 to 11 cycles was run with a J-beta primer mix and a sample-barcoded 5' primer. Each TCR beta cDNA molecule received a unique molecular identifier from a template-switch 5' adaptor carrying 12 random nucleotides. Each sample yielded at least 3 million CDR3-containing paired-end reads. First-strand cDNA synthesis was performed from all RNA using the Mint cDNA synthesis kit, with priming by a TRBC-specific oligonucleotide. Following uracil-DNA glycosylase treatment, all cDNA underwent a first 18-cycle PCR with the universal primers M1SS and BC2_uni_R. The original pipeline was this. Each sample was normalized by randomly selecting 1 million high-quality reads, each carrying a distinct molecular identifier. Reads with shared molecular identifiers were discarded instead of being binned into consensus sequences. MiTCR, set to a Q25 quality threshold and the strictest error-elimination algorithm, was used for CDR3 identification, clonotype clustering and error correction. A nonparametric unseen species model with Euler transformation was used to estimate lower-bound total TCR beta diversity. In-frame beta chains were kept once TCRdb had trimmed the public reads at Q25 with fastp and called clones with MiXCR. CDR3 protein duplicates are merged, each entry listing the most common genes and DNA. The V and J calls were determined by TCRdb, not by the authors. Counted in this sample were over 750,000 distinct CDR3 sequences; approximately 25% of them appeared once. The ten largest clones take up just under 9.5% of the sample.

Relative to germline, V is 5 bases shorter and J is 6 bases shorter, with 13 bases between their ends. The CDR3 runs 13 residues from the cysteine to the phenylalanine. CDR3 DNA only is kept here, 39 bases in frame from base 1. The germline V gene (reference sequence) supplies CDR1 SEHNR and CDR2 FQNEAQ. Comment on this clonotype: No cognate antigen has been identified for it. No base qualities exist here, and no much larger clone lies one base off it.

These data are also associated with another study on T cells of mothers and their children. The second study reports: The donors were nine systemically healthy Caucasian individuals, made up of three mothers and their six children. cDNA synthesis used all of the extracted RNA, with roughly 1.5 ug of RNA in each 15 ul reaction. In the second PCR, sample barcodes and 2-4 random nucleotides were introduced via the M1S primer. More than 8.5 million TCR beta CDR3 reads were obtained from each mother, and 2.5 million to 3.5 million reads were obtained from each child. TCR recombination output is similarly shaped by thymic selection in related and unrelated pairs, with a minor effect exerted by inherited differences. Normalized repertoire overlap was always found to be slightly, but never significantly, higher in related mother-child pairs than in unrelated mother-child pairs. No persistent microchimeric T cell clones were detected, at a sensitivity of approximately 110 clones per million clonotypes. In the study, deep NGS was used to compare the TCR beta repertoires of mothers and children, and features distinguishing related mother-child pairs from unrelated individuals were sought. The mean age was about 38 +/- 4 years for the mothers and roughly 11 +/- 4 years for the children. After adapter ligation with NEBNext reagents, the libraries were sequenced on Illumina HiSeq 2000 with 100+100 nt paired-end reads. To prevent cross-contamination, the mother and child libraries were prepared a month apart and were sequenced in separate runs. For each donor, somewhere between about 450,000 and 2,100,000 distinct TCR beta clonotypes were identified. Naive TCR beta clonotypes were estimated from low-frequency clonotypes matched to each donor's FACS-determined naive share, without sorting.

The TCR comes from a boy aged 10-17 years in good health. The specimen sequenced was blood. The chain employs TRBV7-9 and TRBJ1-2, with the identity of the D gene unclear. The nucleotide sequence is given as TGTGCCAGCAGCCGGACGGAGCCTGATGGCTACACCTTC. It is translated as CASSRTEPDGYTF.